The 12 T cell receptor beta chains given below trace back to one sample, sequenced in a study of blood T cell repertoires in COVID-19. Libraries were prepared by immunoSEQ multiplex PCR; TCRdb keeps only in-frame clonotypes and omits some of them. The table includes 150,000 to 250,000 clones, 65% to 85% detected once. The sequenced material came from PBMCs or T cells enriched from blood (not recorded which). Receptor source: a man aged 40-55 years who had recovered from COVID-19.

V is TRBV5-6 and J is TRBJ2-3; 15 bases map to TRBD2. The V segment lost 5 bases and the J segment 5 bases; nucleotides outside the gene matches: 3. Per germline, CDR1 SGHDT and CDR2 YYEEEE. The CDR3 consists of 15 residues. CDR3: CASRVGLAGGDTQYF. The CDR3 nucleotides read TGTGCCAGCAGGGTGGGACTAGCGGGGGGAGATACGCAGTATTTT.

V and J are TRBV18 and TRBJ1-5; D not certain. The CDR3 has 18 residues. The germline CDR1 and CDR2 sequences are KGHSH and LQKENI. The V gene lost 3 bases and the J gene lost 1 base, with 19 bases spanning the gap. The DNA for the CDR3 is TGTGCCAGCTCACCGCGACGCCTCGGGGTTGAAAGCAATCAGCCCCAGCATTTT. This encodes CASSPRRLGVESNQPQHF. Drawing the rest from reference TRBV18 and TRBJ1-5, the complete variable domain is NAGVMQNPRHLVRRRGQEARLRCSPMKGHSHVYWYRQLPEEGLKFMVYLQKENIIDESGMPKERFSAEFPKEGPSILRIQQVVRGDSAAYFCASSPRRLGVESNQPQHFGDGTRLSIL.

V and J are TRBV5-8 and TRBJ1-5; D possibly corresponds to TRBD1 (6 bases). This CDR3 contains 16 residues. Trimming took off 2 bases at V and 6 bases at J, with 18 bases between the two ends. CDR1 SGHTS and CDR2 YDEGEE come from the germline V gene. Here the CDR3 reads CASSLRYNRVGQPQHF. In DNA, the CDR3 is TGTGCCAGCAGCTTAAGGTATAACAGGGTGGGTCAGCCCCAGCATTTT.

The CDR3 nucleotides read TGTGCCAGACAGATCTCCACAGTCACTGAAGCTTTCTTT. Its protein product is CARQISTVTEAFF. This chain joins TRBV27 and TRBJ1-1, with D hard to call. V shed 9 bases and J shed 4 bases, with 15 bases lying between them. Germline V gene data show CDR1 as MNHEY and CDR2 as SMNVEV (reference sequence). The CDR3 has 13 amino acids.

This clone was observed a single time. In DNA, the CDR3 is TGTGCCACCTCCACAGGAATCTACAATGAGCAGTTCTTC. This encodes CATSTGIYNEQFF. This rearrangement joins TRBV24-1 to TRBJ2-1; TRBD1 is a possible D gene (5 bases). This CDR3 comprises 13 residues. Germline V gene lookup returns CDR1 KGHDR and CDR2 SFDVKD. V was cut by 9 bases and J by 3 bases, with 11 bases left in between.

The chain combines TRBV5-1 with TRBJ2-7; D is undetermined. CDR3 length: 12 amino acids. Trimming stripped 4 bases from V and 6 bases from J, with 11 bases between. Germline V gives CDR1 SGHRS, CDR2 YFSETQ. CDR3 sequence (DNA): TGCGCCAGCAGCGCCGACTTTTTCGAGCAGTACTTC. This codes for CASSADFFEQYF. The full variable domain, its missing parts supplied by reference TRBV5-1 and TRBJ2-7, is KAGVTQTPRYLIKTRGQQVTLSCSPISGHRSVSWYQQTPGQGLQFLFEYFSETQRNKGNFPGRFSGRQFSNSRSEMNVSTLELGDSALYLCASSADFFEQYFGPGTRLTVT.

The CDR3 loop reads CASRDRGAYEQYF. For the CDR3, the DNA is TGTGCCAGCAGGGACAGGGGGGCCTACGAGCAGTACTTC. The rearrangement uses TRBV5-4 and TRBJ2-7, with 10 bases fitting TRBD1. The germline gives CDR1 SGHNT, CDR2 YYREEE (reference sequence). The CDR3 totals 13 residues. Losses at the gene ends were 5 bases for V and 2 bases for J; bases not matched to a gene: 1.

This clone has more than one count but fewer than ten. The rearrangement joins TRBV6-5 to TRBJ1-2; D call uncertain. This CDR3 is 13 amino acids long. Trimming took 0 bases from V and 6 from J, leaving 8 bases between them. Germline CDR1 reads MNHEY; CDR2 reads SVGAGI. CDR3: CASSYSSGDGYTF. CDR3 DNA: TGTGCCAGCAGTTACTCGTCCGGGGATGGCTACACCTTC.

The chain links TRBV12-5 to TRBJ2-3, with TRBD2 matching 7 bases. CDR1 LGHNT and CDR2 FRNRAP come from the germline V gene. The J segment lost 4 bases and the V segment lost 1 base, leaving 11 bases of the junction unmatched. The CDR3 runs to 17 residues. CDR3 in amino acids: CASGLAPLARGPDTQYF. CDR3 DNA: TGTGCTAGTGGTTTGGCCCCACTAGCGAGGGGACCAGATACGCAGTATTTT. Drawing the rest from reference TRBV12-5 and TRBJ2-3, the complete variable domain is DARVTQTPRHKVTEMGQEVTMRCQPILGHNTVFWYRQTMMQGLELLAYFRNRAPLDDSGMPKDRFSAEMPDATLATLKIQPSEPRDSAVYFCASGLAPLARGPDTQYFGPGTRLTVL.

The rearrangement uses TRBV6-2 or TRBV6-3 and TRBJ2-3, with TRBD1 matching 8 bases. Germline loops: CDR1 MNHEY, CDR2 SVGEGT. The CDR3 extends over 15 amino acids. V was pared by 2 bases and J by 7 bases, with 8 bases of the junction left unmatched. In nucleotides, the CDR3 is TGTGCCAGCAGTTACCCTGGACAGGGAAGAAATACGCAGTATTTT. This gives the protein CASSYPGQGRNTQYF.

The chain recombines TRBV7-8 with TRBJ1-1; TRBD1 might be the D (6 bases). CDR1 and CDR2 (germline): SGHVS, FQNEAQ. The CDR3 has 15 residues. The V end lost 4 bases, the J end lost 2 bases, and 14 bases lay between the germline ends. The CDR3 loop is CASSSLTGLNTEAFF. The CDR3, as DNA: TGTGCCAGCAGCTCGCTGACAGGCCTCAACACTGAAGCTTTCTTT.

The chain joins TRBV14 to TRBJ1-2; possible D gene TRBD1, 6 bases. The V gene lost 3 bases and the J gene lost 8 bases, with 10 bases spanning the gap. Germline CDR1 and CDR2: SGHDN and FVKESK. The CDR3 is 12 residues long. The CDR3 protein is CASSHYREGYTF. CDR3 in DNA: TGTGCCAGCAGCCACTACAGGGAGGGCTACACCTTC.